These 23 T cell receptor beta chains share one sample of origin, sequenced in a study of shared clonotypes between healthy human individuals. Assay used: immunoSEQ multiplex PCR; TCRdb lists only in-frame clones, some missing. The sample comprises under 650,000 clones, 95% to 97% of which are singletons, and approximately 0.06% rests with the top ten. Sequencing used naive CD4+ T cells sorted from blood. Subset reported: CD45RA+ positively selected. These TCRs come from a woman aged 25 to 39 in good health.

The rearrangement joins TRBV6-6 to TRBJ1-2; the D gene is possibly TRBD1 (5 bases). The germline V gene has CDR1 MNHNY and CDR2 SVGAGI (reference sequence). V lost 4 bases and J 6 bases, leaving 12 bases between the germline ends. This CDR3 has 13 amino acids. The CDR3, as DNA: TGTGCCAGCAGTTCGGGGTGGGGGGATGGCTACACCTTC. Its protein is CASSSGWGDGYTF.

Comment on this clone: Distinct nucleotide sequences in the sample also encode this CDR3. The chain employs TRBV19 and TRBJ2-2, with 12 bases identical to TRBD2. With V trimmed by 4 bases and J by 8 bases, 2 bases remained unmatched. The germline V gene encodes CDR1 LNHDA and CDR2 SQIVND (reference sequence). This CDR3 is built from 14 residues. The chain's CDR3 is CASSRLAGAGELFF. The CDR3 DNA reads as TGTGCCAGTAGTAGACTAGCGGGAGCTGGGGAGCTGTTTTTT.

About this clone: A read error may produce the germline difference seen at one junction end. The V and J genes are TRBV15 and TRBJ1-2; D is possibly TRBD1 (5 bases). This CDR3 contains 16 residues. Germline V gene data show CDR1 as LNHNV and CDR2 as YYDKDF (reference sequence). CDR3 sequence (DNA): TGTGCCACCAGCCGAGAGATGCGGGACCCGAACTATGGCTACACCTTC. This encodes CATSREMRDPNYGYTF.

Concerning this clone itself: Other DNA sequences within the sample encode an identical CDR3. The chain uses TRBV19 and TRBJ1-5, with a possible D match to TRBD1 (6 bases). Germline CDR1 LNHDA, CDR2 SQIVND (reference sequence). This CDR3 spans 13 amino acids. V was trimmed by 4 bases and J by 4 bases, leaving 8 bases between them. The CDR3 spells CASSTQGNQPQHF. As DNA, the CDR3 is TGTGCCAGTAGTACCCAGGGGAATCAGCCCCAGCATTTT. Variable domain in full (rest from reference TRBV19 and TRBJ1-5): DGGITQSPKYLFRKEGQNVTLSCEQNLNHDAMYWYRQDPGQGLRLIYYSQIVNDFQKGDIAEGYSVSREKKESFPLTVTSAQKNPTAFYLCASSTQGNQPQHFGDGTRLSIL.

The chain recombines TRBV6-5 with TRBJ2-5; the match to TRBD2 covers 10 bases. J was trimmed by 7 bases and V by 6 bases; bases with no gene match: 11. This CDR3 is built from 15 residues. In germline, CDR1 is MNHEY, CDR2 SVGAGI. The CDR3 sequence: CASRLAGASEGTQYF. CDR3 in DNA: TGTGCCAGCAGGCTAGCGGGAGCCTCCGAAGGGACCCAGTACTTC.

CDR3 DNA: TGTGCCAGCAGCTTAGGGGGTTCCGCCTACGAGCAGTACTTC. As protein: CASSLGGSAYEQYF. The chain is built from TRBV7-6 and TRBJ2-7; the D is unclear. V was shortened by 1 base and J by 2 bases, with 9 bases between the two germline ends. The CDR3 is made up of 14 amino acids. CDR1 and CDR2 (germline): SGHVS, FNYEAQ. Full variable domain (rest looked up from reference TRBV7-6 and TRBJ2-7): GAGVSQSPRYKVTKRGQDVALRCDPISGHVSLYWYRQALGQGPEFLTYFNYEAQQDKSGLPNDRFSAERPEGSISTLTIQRTEQRDSAMYRCASSLGGSAYEQYFGPGTRLTVT.

V is TRBV11-1 and J is TRBJ2-7; the match to TRBD2 covers 8 bases. Germline V gene data show CDR1 as SGHAT and CDR2 as FQDESV (reference sequence). This CDR3 comprises 16 residues. The ends lost 1 base at V and 2 bases at J; junction bases unmatched: 7. The CDR3 DNA sequence: TGTGCCAGCAGCTTAGGTGCCAGCGGGAGTGCCTACGAGCAGTACTTC. Protein: CASSLGASGSAYEQYF. The full variable domain, in which reference TRBV11-1 and TRBJ2-7 provide the parts outside the CDR3, is EAEVAQSPRYKITEKSQAVAFWCDPISGHATLYWYRQILGQGPELLVQFQDESVVDDSQLPKDRFSAERLKGVDSTLKIQPAELGDSAMYLCASSLGASGSAYEQYFGPGTRLTVT.

This rearrangement joins TRBV10-1 to TRBJ2-1; possibly TRBD1 for D (6 bases). Germline-derived CDR1 and CDR2 are WNHNN and SYGVQD (reference sequence). The CDR3 runs 13 residues. V shed 6 bases and J shed 5 bases, with 11 bases lying between them. The DNA for the CDR3 is TGCGCCAGCAGCCGGACAGCCAACAATGAGCAGTTCTTC. Its protein is CASSRTANNEQFF.

V usage is TRBV28 and J usage is TRBJ2-1; D could derive from TRBD1 or TRBD2 (5 bases each). Trimming took off 6 bases at V and 4 bases at J, with 16 bases between the two ends. There are 15 residues in the CDR3. The germline V gene has CDR1 MDHEN and CDR2 SYDVKM. CDR3 sequence reads: CASSVAGTTYNEQFF. For the CDR3, the DNA is TGTGCCAGCAGCGTAGCCGGGACCACATACAATGAGCAGTTCTTC.

This chain uses TRBV28 with TRBJ2-7, with a tentative D call TRBD2 (5 bases). V lost 6 bases and J 4 bases, leaving 19 bases between the germline ends. The CDR3 extends over 15 amino acids. Germline V gene data show CDR1 as MDHEN and CDR2 as SYDVKM. The CDR3 DNA reads as TGTGCCAGCAGCTCCGGAGCGGCTTCGGAATACGAGCAGTACTTC. As protein: CASSSGAASEYEQYF. The complete variable domain, with remaining parts taken from reference TRBV28 and TRBJ2-7, reads DVKVTQSSRYLVKRTGEKVFLECVQDMDHENMFWYRQDPGLGLRLIYFSYDVKMKEKGDIPEGYSVSREKKERFSLILESASTNQTSMYLCASSSGAASEYEQYFGPGTRLTVT.

CDR3 sequence reads: CASSQFMGSNSPLHF. The CDR3 DNA is TGTGCCAGCAGCCAATTCATGGGATCCAATTCACCCCTCCACTTT. V is TRBV7-9 and J is TRBJ1-6; no firm D call. The germline V and J ends were trimmed by 5 bases and 7 bases, with 15 bases remaining between them. The germline gives CDR1 SEHNR, CDR2 FQNEAQ (reference sequence). CDR3 length: 15 residues.

V usage is TRBV23-1 and J usage is TRBJ1-5; unclear D gene. TRBV23-1 is an ORF; its function is uncertain. This CDR3 has 16 amino acids. The V end was cut by 4 bases, the J end by 3 bases, with 16 bases between. The CDR3 spells CASSLVYRVFNQPQHF. The CDR3 region has the DNA TGCGCCAGCAGTCTCGTATATAGGGTCTTCAATCAGCCCCAGCATTTT.

This chain joins TRBV7-3 and TRBJ1-4; no firm D call. The CDR3 has 14 amino acids. V was trimmed by 4 bases and J by 4 bases, leaving 10 bases between them. Germline V lookup: CDR1 SGHTA, CDR2 FQGTGA. CDR3 in DNA: TGTGCCAGCAGCTATACAGCCCGTAATGAAAAACTGTTTTTT. Its protein product is CASSYTARNEKLFF.

The rearrangement uses TRBV5-1 and TRBJ1-1; D may be TRBD1 (6 bases). This CDR3 is 16 amino acids long. Per the germline V gene, CDR1 is SGHRS and CDR2 is YFSETQ. With 4 bases removed from V and 1 base from J, the gap between germline ends came to 17 bases. The chain's CDR3 is CASSHWRGISNTEAFF. The CDR3 DNA reads as TGCGCCAGCAGCCACTGGAGGGGGATTTCGAACACTGAAGCTTTCTTT.

The V call is TRBV28, the J call TRBJ2-5, with a possible D match to TRBD1 (6 bases). The DNA end is more similar to TRBJ2-7, so the J call may be wrong. The CDR3 is 14 amino acids. Germline V gives CDR1 MDHEN, CDR2 SYDVKM. The CDR3 bases are TGTGCCAGCAGTTTCGGGACACCCTCCTACGAGCAGTACTTC. As protein: CASSFGTPSYEQYF.

This chain uses TRBV5-4 with TRBJ2-7, with D uncertain. CDR1 is SGHNT and CDR2 is YYREEE in the germline V gene (reference sequence). V was shortened by 0 bases and J by 3 bases, with 13 bases between the two germline ends. The CDR3 has 15 residues. DNA for the CDR3: TGTGCCAGCAGCTTGGTGGGAAACCCCGACTACGAGCAGTACTTC. Translated: CASSLVGNPDYEQYF.

The chain is built from TRBV5-1 and TRBJ2-1; 9 bases agree with TRBD2. Trimming took 6 bases from V and 12 from J; bases not matched to a gene: 16. CDR3 length equals 15 residues. Germline CDR1 reads SGHRS; CDR2 reads YFSETQ. DNA of the CDR3: TGCGCCAGCACCAAAGATCAAGCGGGAGGCCTTGGGCAGTTCTTC. Its protein product is CASTKDQAGGLGQFF.

The genes are TRBV10-3 and TRBJ2-7; D remains unclear. The germline V gene encodes CDR1 ENHRY and CDR2 SYGVKD. This CDR3 is 13 amino acids long. Trimming took off 8 bases at V and 2 bases at J, with 13 bases between the two ends. CDR3 residues: CAIRQDQAYEQYF. The CDR3 DNA is TGTGCCATCCGTCAGGACCAAGCCTACGAGCAGTACTTC.

The V gene is TRBV6-5, the J gene TRBJ2-7; D may correspond to TRBD1 or TRBD2 (5 bases each). V shed 5 bases and J shed 1 base, with 15 bases lying between them. There are 15 residues in the CDR3. Germline lookup yields CDR1 MNHEY and CDR2 SVGAGI. The CDR3 nucleotides are TGTGCCAGCAGTCCAGACCGGGACCGATCCTACGAGCAGTACTTC. Translating it yields CASSPDRDRSYEQYF.

This chain joins TRBV9 and TRBJ2-3, with 8 bases aligning to TRBD1. V lost 6 bases and J lost 6; bases outside the gene matches: 12. This CDR3 region has 15 residues. Germline CDR1 reads SGDLS; CDR2 reads YYNGEE. The CDR3 bases are TGTGCCAGCACTCCCCTCGGACAGGGTTCGGATACGCAGTATTTT. It codes for CASTPLGQGSDTQYF.

The chain couples TRBV2 to TRBJ1-1; D not resolved. Germline CDR1 SNHLY, CDR2 FYNNEI. The CDR3 is made up of 14 amino acids. Trimming removed 7 bases at V and 0 bases at J, with 12 bases between. CDR3 nucleotides: TGTGCCAGCACCTATGCGAACATGAACACTGAAGCTTTCTTT. Translation gives CASTYANMNTEAFF.

This chain connects TRBV7-9 to TRBJ2-1, with D perhaps matching TRBD1 (8 bases). Trimming removed 5 bases at V and 6 bases at J, with 26 bases between. There are 18 residues in the CDR3. The V gene's germline CDR1 is SEHNR and CDR2 FQNEAQ (reference sequence). CDR3 loop: CASSTPDRAAGLINEQFF. CDR3 DNA: TGTGCCAGCAGCACCCCGGACAGGGCAGCGGGATTGATCAATGAGCAGTTCTTC.

This clone has only one observation. The V gene is TRBV29-1, the J gene TRBJ2-7; TRBD1 matches 8 bases. The CDR3 loop spans 14 amino acids. Germline CDR1 is SQVTM and CDR2 is ANQGSEA. With V trimmed by 4 bases and J by 2 bases, 7 bases remained unmatched. The DNA for the CDR3 is TGCAGCGTTGTTCGACAGGGGCGAACCTACGAGCAGTACTTC. This translates into CSVVRQGRTYEQYF.